These 29 T cell receptor beta chains were all obtained from the same sample, sequenced in a study of tumor-infiltrating lymphocytes in primary liver carcinoma. Making TCR beta cDNA involved around 500 ng total RNA and a constant-region primer. Investigators got TCR beta libraries out of three nested multiplex PCR rounds, done with slightly modified ARM-PCR. Forward primers for TRBV1-TRBV30 and a C-beta reverse primer served the first two PCR rounds, at roughly 10 cycles each. TCRdb independently ran MiXCR on the multiplex PCR reads; one entry per CDR3 protein. The table shows 45,000 or so distinct CDR3 sequences, with about three quarters occurring only once. Both RNA and DNA were isolated together from roughly 20-30 mg of bulk tissue that had not been sorted. Source material: liver tumor tissue from sampling region 2. As for subset: tumor region T2, inferior pole. The receptors were sampled from a middle-aged man with primary liver carcinoma and hepatitis B virus infection.

This clonotype has a single count. Sequence at one end of the junction differs from germline and may be a read error. This chain joins TRBV28 and TRBJ2-7, with D uncertain. Germline CDR1 and CDR2: MDHEN and SYDVKM. This CDR3 spans 13 amino acids. CDR3 loop: CASCLQRPVGQYF. The CDR3 DNA is TGTGCCAGCTGTTTACAGAGGCCCGTGGGGCAGTACTTC. The variable domain in full, with the rest retrieved from reference TRBV28 and TRBJ2-7, is DVKVTQSSRYLVKRTGEKVFLECVQDMDHENMFWYRQDPGLGLRLIYFSYDVKMKEKGDIPEGYSVSREKKERFSLILESASTNQTSMYLCASCLQRPVGQYFGPGTRLTVT.

Comments on this clonotype: At one end the junction does not follow the germline gene, possibly because of a read error. This chain uses TRBV6-5 with TRBJ2-3; 11 nucleotides match TRBD1. Germline V CDR1 and CDR2: MNHEY, SVGAGI. The CDR3 extends over 14 amino acids. CDR3 sequence: CASSRTGGTDTLYF. The CDR3 nucleotides read TGTGCCAGTAGTCGGACAGGGGGCACAGATACGCTGTATTTT.

This clonotype was detected a few times. The chain carries TRBV12-3 or TRBV12-4 and TRBJ1-1; D might be TRBD1 (5 bases). The CDR3 is 14 amino acids. The V and J ends lost 3 bases and 3 bases respectively, with 11 bases between them. The CDR3 loop is CASSLGLMDTEAFF. CDR3 coding DNA: TGTGCCAGCAGTTTGGGGCTTATGGACACTGAAGCTTTCTTT.

Points on this clonotype: A read error may explain this, as a much larger clone is one base away. The chain recombines TRBV20-1 with TRBJ2-1; D is perhaps TRBD2 (5 bases). The CDR3 runs to 11 residues. Per germline, CDR1 DFQATT and CDR2 SNEGSKA (reference sequence). The CDR3 DNA follows: TGCAGGCCGAAAGGCTCGGGGGAGCAGTTCTTC. Amino acids: CRPKGSGEQFF.

This chain joins TRBV29-1 and TRBJ2-7; the match to TRBD2 covers 8 bases. Germline values: CDR1 SQVTM, CDR2 ANQGSEA. This CDR3 contains 15 residues. The CDR3 sequence is CRARSGTSETYEQYF. CDR3 nucleotide sequence: TGCAGGGCCAGGTCCGGGACTAGTGAAACCTACGAGCAGTACTTC.

In its sample, this clonotype was seen once. Likely a read error: the CDR3 ends without its conserved phenylalanine or tryptophan. The limits of the CDR3 on the DNA are not certain, so only TCRdb's listed CDR3 is given. This chain connects TRBV6-5 to TRBJ2-3; the table's D gene call, TRBD2, was not cross checked with the DNA. Germline CDR1 MNHEY, CDR2 SVGAGI. The CDR3 contains 17 residues when both ends are counted. The CDR3 protein is CASSSLPLSGETDTQYS.

For this clonotype: The conserved closing phenylalanine or tryptophan is absent in this CDR3, likely reflecting a read error. The chain has TRBV5-1 and TRBJ2-1; D remains unclear. The CDR3 sequence is 13 residues long. The germline CDR1 and CDR2 sequences are SGHRS and YFSETQ. Trimming cost V 5 bases and J 5 bases, with 11 bases left between them. This CDR3 reads CASSLGGDNEQFL. The CDR3 DNA reads TGCGCCAGCAGTTTAGGTGGGGACAATGAGCAGTTCTTA.

About this clonotype itself: At one end, the junction sequence differs from germline, possibly due to a read error. The chain joins TRBV28 to TRBJ1-1; 12 nucleotides align to TRBD1. The germline V gene has CDR1 MDHEN and CDR2 SYDVKM. This CDR3 comprises 15 residues. CDR3 sequence: CASNLPGQGATKAFF. In nucleotides, the CDR3 is TGTGCCAGCAATTTACCGGGACAGGGGGCCACTAAAGCTTTCTTT.

Concerning this clonotype itself: A read error may account for a junction end that differs from germline. V is TRBV29-1 and J is TRBJ2-3, with D perhaps TRBD2 (5 bases). The CDR3 spans 15 residues. Germline V gives CDR1 SQVTM, CDR2 ANQGSEA. The CDR3 region is CSVEGCAGITDTQYF. DNA for the CDR3: TGTAGCGTTGAGGGCTGTGCCGGCATCACAGATACGCAGTATTTT.

A word on this clonotype: Lacking the conserved final phenylalanine or tryptophan, this CDR3 likely reflects a read error. The limits of the CDR3 on the DNA are not certain, so only TCRdb's listed CDR3 is given. This sequence joins TRBV11-1 and TRBJ1-6; TRBD1 reflects the table's D call only, with no check against the DNA. Germline V gene lookup returns CDR1 SGHAT and CDR2 FQDESV (reference sequence). The CDR3 has 13 residues if both end residues are counted. The CDR3 loop reads CASSRTLVSPPRI.

This rearrangement joins TRBV28 to TRBJ1-5; D possibly corresponds to TRBD1 (6 bases). This CDR3 region has 14 residues. Germline V CDR1 and CDR2: MDHEN, SYDVKM. V was cut by 6 bases and J by 7 bases, with 16 bases left in between. CDR3 bases: TGTGCCAGCAGGTCGATGGGGGCTTCCCAGCCCCAGCATTTT. As protein: CASRSMGASQPQHF.

The sample holds one count of this clonotype. Given the absence of the conserved phenylalanine or tryptophan at the CDR3 end, a read error is likely. The DNA is omitted, as the CDR3 cannot be located on it reliably, and the CDR3 follows TCRdb's listing. V usage is TRBV29-1 and J usage is TRBJ2-1; TRBD2, as called in the table, went unchecked against the DNA. CDR1 SQVTM and CDR2 ANQGSEA come from the germline V gene. The CDR3 sequence runs 14 residues, both termini included. CDR3 amino acids: CSVAVASGYNEQFL.

The chain links TRBV29-1 to TRBJ2-3; D assignment may be TRBD1 or TRBD2 (5 bases each). Germline values: CDR1 SQVTM, CDR2 ANQGSEA. The V end was cut by 5 bases, the J end by 5 bases, with 14 bases between. The CDR3 has 13 residues. CDR3 nucleotides: TGCAGCGTTCGGGACCTCCCCATAGATACGCAGTATTTT. Translating gives CSVRDLPIDTQYF.

Details on this clonotype: One junction end disagrees with the germline gene, perhaps due to a read error. J is TRBJ2-4 and V is TRBV28; the D is unclear. CDR1 is MDHEN and CDR2 is SYDVKM in the germline V gene. The CDR3 consists of 15 residues. The CDR3 protein is CASGPPALARNIQCF. The CDR3 DNA is TGTGCCAGCGGCCCTCCCGCGTTGGCCAGAAACATTCAGTGCTTC.

This clonotype is a singleton in its sample. An end of the junction does not agree with germline; a read error may underlie this. The chain joins TRBV11-2 to TRBJ2-7, with 9 nucleotides matching TRBD1. Germline V gene lookup returns CDR1 SGHAT and CDR2 FQNNGV. The CDR3 runs 15 residues. The CDR3 reads CASGLRWTGENELYF. DNA for the CDR3: TGTGCCAGCGGCTTACGATGGACAGGGGAGAACGAGCTGTACTTC. Full variable domain (remainder filled in from reference TRBV11-2 and TRBJ2-7): EAGVAQSPRYKIIEKRQSVAFWCNPISGHATLYWYQQILGQGPKLLIQFQNNGVVDDSQLPKDRFSAERLKGVDSTLKIQPAKLEDSAVYLCASGLRWTGENELYFGPGTRLTVT.

With regard to this clonotype: Because it lacks the conserved phenylalanine or tryptophan at the end, this CDR3 is likely a read error. The genes are TRBV11-2 and TRBJ2-2; possibly TRBD1 for D (5 bases). CDR3 length equals 14 residues. CDR1 SGHAT and CDR2 FQNNGV come from the germline V gene. This CDR3 reads CANSTDSDTGELFS. Written as DNA, the CDR3 is TGTGCCAACAGCACAGACTCGGACACGGGGGAGCTGTTTTCT.

This clonotype came up many times. This chain links TRBV5-4 with TRBJ2-5, with D perhaps matching TRBD1 (5 bases). V was shortened by 1 base and J by 1 base, with 11 bases between the two germline ends. There are 15 residues in the CDR3. The V gene's germline CDR1 is SGHNT and CDR2 YYREEE (reference sequence). In DNA, the CDR3 is TGTGCCAGCAGCTTGAACTCTGACAGCCAAGAGACCCAGTACTTC. This translates into CASSLNSDSQETQYF.

This clonotype is deemed medium-sized (0.01 to 0.1%). V and J are TRBV12-3 or TRBV12-4 and TRBJ2-1; the D gene is possibly TRBD1 (6 bases). The CDR3 is 13 residues long. Trimming stripped 5 bases from V and 5 bases from J, with 10 bases between. The CDR3 DNA sequence: TGTGCCAGCAGTCTCGGACAGAACAATGAGCAGTTCTTC. Residues: CASSLGQNNEQFF.

The rearrangement uses TRBV6-6 and TRBJ2-1; 12 bases map to TRBD1. The CDR3 is 13 amino acids. Per the germline V gene, CDR1 is MNHNY and CDR2 is SVGAGI (reference sequence). The V segment lost 7 bases and the J segment 11 bases; nucleotides outside the gene matches: 6. The CDR3 nucleotides read TGTGCCAGCATTCCAGGGACAGGGGGCCAGCAGTTCTTC. This codes for CASIPGTGGQQFF.

For this clonotype: At one end the junction does not follow the germline gene, possibly because of a read error. The rearrangement uses TRBV12-3 or TRBV12-4 and TRBJ1-1; D may be TRBD1 (6 bases). The CDR3 totals 13 residues. CDR3 loop: CASSFSGAAEVLF. CDR3 bases: TGTGCCAGCAGTTTTTCAGGGGCCGCTGAGGTTCTCTTT.

A word on this clonotype: Since no conserved phenylalanine or tryptophan closes the CDR3, a read error is the likely cause. This chain links TRBV6-1 with TRBJ1-5; tentative D call: TRBD1 (6 bases). Germline V gene sequence: CDR1 MNHNS, CDR2 SASEGT. Trimming took off 2 bases at V and 4 bases at J, with 12 bases between the two ends. There are 15 residues in the CDR3. The chain's CDR3 is CASSEPGQGNQPQHS. The CDR3 DNA reads as TGTGCCAGCAGTGAACCGGGACAAGGGAATCAGCCCCAGCATTCT.

The V and J genes are TRBV11-2 and TRBJ2-2, with D unclear. The CDR3 loop spans 14 amino acids. Germline V gives CDR1 SGHAT, CDR2 FQNNGV. Deletions cut 5 bases from V and 4 bases from J, with 11 bases between. The CDR3 coding sequence is TGTGCCAGCAGCACATACTTGGGCACCGGGGAGCTGTTTTTT. This sequence encodes CASSTYLGTGELFF.

A word on this clonotype: The junction and the germline gene differ at one end; a read error may be behind it. The rearrangement uses TRBV5-1 and TRBJ2-7; D tentatively reads TRBD1 or TRBD2 (5 bases each). Germline V gives CDR1 SGHRS, CDR2 YFSETQ. The CDR3 consists of 16 residues. CDR3 nucleotide sequence: TGCGCCAGCAACTTGTCACTAGTGGGGCAAAACTACGAGCAGTACTTC. Its protein is CASNLSLVGQNYEQYF.

This clonotype was found many times. The J gene is TRBJ1-5, the V gene TRBV19; TRBD1 matches at 8 bases. The CDR3 contains 14 residues. V gave up 7 bases and J gave up 6 bases; unmatched junction bases: 8. Germline V gives CDR1 LNHDA, CDR2 SQIVND (reference sequence). The CDR3 region has the DNA TGTGCCAGTACCGTCCAGGGGGCGACTCAGCCCCAGCATTTT. This codes for CASTVQGATQPQHF.

A note on this clonotype: This could be a read error, since a much larger clone is one nucleotide away. V gene TRBV24-1 combines with J gene TRBJ2-1; a weak D match, TRBD1 (6 bases). The CDR3 length is 13 residues. In germline, CDR1 is KGHDR, CDR2 SFDVKD. V was clipped by 10 bases and J by 6 bases, with 15 bases between them. CDR3 nucleotides: TGTGCCACTAAGGGACATGGTGGCAATGAGCAGTTCTTC. Protein: CATKGHGGNEQFF.

This clonotype came up many times. A much larger clone lies one base from this, so it may be a read error. This chain connects TRBV29-1 to TRBJ2-3; 8 positions match TRBD2. The CDR3 is 12 amino acids. Per the germline V gene, CDR1 is SQVTM and CDR2 is ANQGSEA. CDR3 amino acids: CSARLATGTQYF. The CDR3 bases are TGCAGCGCCAGACTAGCGACAGGTACGCAGTATTTT.

As to this clonotype: One end of the junction varies from germline; a read error may be responsible. The genes are TRBV19 and TRBJ2-6; 8 bases match TRBD1. The CDR3 has 18 amino acids. Germline CDR1 LNHDA, CDR2 SQIVND (reference sequence). The CDR3: CASSWRTGTGSGANILTF. DNA of the CDR3: TGTGCCAGTAGTTGGAGGACAGGGACGGGATCTGGGGCCAACATCCTGACATTC.

This sequence joins TRBV29-1 and TRBJ2-7, with D tentatively TRBD1 or TRBD2 (6 bases each). CDR1 and CDR2 from the germline V gene are SQVTM and ANQGSEA. The CDR3 sequence is 14 residues long. The CDR3 DNA follows: TGCTACGTTGCCCCCTGGGGGGCCAACTACGAGCAGTACTTC. Its translation is CYVAPWGANYEQYF.

With regard to this clonotype: The junction shows a germline mismatch at one end, possibly a read error. This chain joins TRBV6-1 and TRBJ1-5; D ambiguous. The CDR3 sequence is 13 residues long. Germline V gene data show CDR1 as MNHNS and CDR2 as SASEGT. In DNA form, the CDR3 reads TGTGCCAGCAGTGAAGTGAGCCATCAGCCCCAGCACTTT. Protein product: CASSEVSHQPQHF.